Presented here are 16 T cell receptor beta chains from one specimen sequenced in a study of human T cells and chemical hapten exposure. The sample's time point: patch test 1, 2 weeks after DPC sensitization. Treatment specified: therapeutic diphenylcyclopropenone sensitization with weekly scalp DPC. Each CDR3 protein is one row after TCRdb ran MiXCR on the RACE reads. Among around 120,000 distinct CDR3 sequences, around 15% were seen once, and the ten largest hold 0.8% to 1%. Source: whole blood, taken in connection with sensitization to the hapten diphenylcyclopropenone (DPC). All receptors derive from a man aged 18-30 years with alopecia areata. Some clones in this sample may be carry-over from other donors' samples.

This chain connects TRBV20-1 to TRBJ1-1; D is undetermined. The germline V gene encodes CDR1 DFQATT and CDR2 SNEGSKA (reference sequence). The V gene lost 1 base and the J gene lost 5 bases, with 11 bases spanning the gap. The CDR3 extends over 13 amino acids. The CDR3 region has the DNA TGCAGTGCTAGAGGAGGATGGGGAACTGAAGCTTTCTTT. Its translation: CSARGGWGTEAFF.

The DNA of the CDR3 is TGTGCCAGCAGCAGGGGTGCCACTGAAGCTTTCTTT. The encoded protein is CASSRGATEAFF. The chain has TRBV6-5 and TRBJ1-1; maybe TRBD1 (6 bases). Trimming removed 6 bases from V and 4 bases from J, with 9 bases in between. Germline loops: CDR1 MNHEY, CDR2 SVGAGI. There are 12 residues in the CDR3.

The chain couples TRBV5-5 to TRBJ1-6; D remains unclear. This CDR3 region has 12 residues. Germline V lookup: CDR1 SGHKS, CDR2 YYEKEE (reference sequence). Trimming removed 4 bases at V and 5 bases at J, with 4 bases between. The CDR3 loop reads CASSPDNSPLHF. In DNA, the CDR3 is TGTGCCAGCAGCCCGGATAATTCACCCCTCCACTTT.

CDR3 amino acids: CSAREESEFYEQYV. The CDR3 DNA reads as TGCAGTGCTAGAGAAGAGTCAGAATTTTACGAGCAGTACGTC. The chain combines TRBV20-1 with TRBJ2-7; D is uncertain. Germline CDR1 reads DFQATT; CDR2 reads SNEGSKA (reference sequence). Deletions cut 0 bases from V and 4 bases from J, with 13 bases between. This CDR3 spans 14 amino acids.

This clonotype showed up just a few times. The chain combines TRBV10-1 with TRBJ2-3, with unresolved D. This CDR3 has 14 amino acids. V was clipped by 0 bases and J by 5 bases, with 9 bases between them. In germline, CDR1 is WNHNN, CDR2 SYGVQD (reference sequence). The CDR3 is CASSESNLLDTQYF. The CDR3 nucleotides read TGCGCCAGCAGTGAGTCGAATCTGTTAGATACGCAGTATTTT.

In this sample, this clonotype turned up a few times. This chain links TRBV28 with TRBJ2-7, with D uncertain. This CDR3 contains 11 residues. Germline assignment: CDR1 MDHEN and CDR2 SYDVKM. V was shortened by 8 bases and J by 7 bases, with 12 bases between the two germline ends. The CDR3 region is CASGPPSEQYF. The CDR3 nucleotides read TGTGCCAGCGGGCCACCCTCGGAGCAGTACTTC.

This clonotype was seen more than once but under ten times. In DNA, the CDR3 is TGTGCCAGCAGTTTTGGAAGCCCGGGGGAGACCCAGTACTTC. It translates to CASSFGSPGETQYF. V gene TRBV27 combines with J gene TRBJ2-5; D may be TRBD2 (5 bases). Germline values: CDR1 MNHEY, CDR2 SMNVEV (reference sequence). The V end was cut by 3 bases, the J end by 5 bases, with 13 bases between. CDR3 length: 14 residues.

This clonotype was detected many times. The chain joins TRBV20-1 to TRBJ1-5; the match to TRBD1 covers 11 bases. Germline loops: CDR1 DFQATT, CDR2 SNEGSKA (reference sequence). The V segment lost 6 bases and the J segment 5 bases; nucleotides outside the gene matches: 3. CDR3 length equals 13 residues. The CDR3 protein is CSARTGGDQPQHF. The CDR3 nucleotides read TGCAGTGCGAGGACAGGGGGCGATCAGCCCCAGCATTTT.

The chain recombines TRBV20-1 with TRBJ2-1, with 9 bases that match TRBD1. J gave up 7 bases and V 1 base, and 8 bases lay outside the gene matches. From germline, CDR1 is DFQATT and CDR2 SNEGSKA (reference sequence). This CDR3 contains 15 residues. Here the CDR3 reads CSARVPGQGPNEQFF. DNA for the CDR3: TGCAGTGCTAGAGTCCCGGGACAGGGACCTAATGAGCAGTTCTTC.

The gene calls are TRBV18 and TRBJ1-1; 7 bases match TRBD1. The CDR3 spans 14 residues. Germline V gene sequence: CDR1 KGHSH, CDR2 LQKENI. V was pared by 3 bases and J by 5 bases, with 6 bases of the junction left unmatched. DNA of the CDR3: TGTGCCAGCTCACCGACAGGGAGGGAAACTGAAGCTTTCTTT. This codes for CASSPTGRETEAFF.

This clonotype was counted only a few times. The rearrangement links TRBV6-6 to TRBJ1-3; 10 nucleotides agree with TRBD1. V dropped 0 bases and J dropped 3; count of bases not matched to a gene: 2. This CDR3 has 16 residues. Germline CDR1 reads MNHNY; CDR2 reads SVGAGI (reference sequence). CDR3 DNA: TGTGCCAGCAGTTACTCTGGACAGGGGGTTGGAAACACCATATATTTT. This codes for CASSYSGQGVGNTIYF.

This chain joins TRBV20-1 and TRBJ1-5; D not certain. V gave up 4 bases and J gave up 0 bases, with 7 bases separating them. Germline V CDR1 and CDR2: DFQATT, SNEGSKA (reference sequence). This CDR3 contains 13 residues. In DNA, the CDR3 is TGCAGTGCTATCCCAGATAGCAATCAGCCCCAGCATTTT. It is translated as CSAIPDSNQPQHF.

This chain connects TRBV7-9 to TRBJ2-2, with a possible D match to TRBD2 (6 bases). Per the germline V gene, CDR1 is SEHNR and CDR2 is FQNEAQ (reference sequence). With 3 bases removed from V and 1 base from J, the gap between germline ends came to 12 bases. The CDR3 sequence is 16 residues long. The CDR3: CASSFRAAGNTGELFF. CDR3 nucleotides: TGTGCCAGCAGCTTCCGCGCAGCGGGGAACACCGGGGAGCTGTTTTTT.

The sample holds many counts of this clonotype. The V and J genes are TRBV11-2 and TRBJ2-1; D is perhaps TRBD1 or TRBD2 (5 bases each). Germline assignment: CDR1 SGHAT and CDR2 FQNNGV. V gave up 4 bases and J gave up 8 bases, with 21 bases separating them. The CDR3 is 16 amino acids. CDR3 nucleotides: TGTGCCAGCAGCTCGCAACCCGGGACGGCGAGTTATGAGCAGTTCTTC. Translation gives CASSSQPGTASYEQFF.

This clonotype was counted between two and nine times. This chain joins TRBV20-1 and TRBJ2-7, with D perhaps given as TRBD1 or TRBD2 (5 bases each). V was clipped by 4 bases and J by 0 bases, with 13 bases between them. Germline loops: CDR1 DFQATT, CDR2 SNEGSKA (reference sequence). The CDR3 covers 14 residues. CDR3 DNA: TGCAGTGCTACACCGGGACCAAGCTCCTACGAGCAGTACTTC. Translation gives CSATPGPSSYEQYF.

This clonotype was recorded a few times. The rearrangement uses TRBV10-3 and TRBJ1-3; 8 positions match TRBD1. J gave up 0 bases and V 2 bases, and 3 bases lay outside the gene matches. Germline V lookup: CDR1 ENHRY, CDR2 SYGVKD. This CDR3 has 16 residues. The CDR3 reads CAISEGDRISGNTIYF. CDR3 coding DNA: TGTGCCATCAGTGAGGGGGACAGGATCTCTGGAAACACCATATATTTT.